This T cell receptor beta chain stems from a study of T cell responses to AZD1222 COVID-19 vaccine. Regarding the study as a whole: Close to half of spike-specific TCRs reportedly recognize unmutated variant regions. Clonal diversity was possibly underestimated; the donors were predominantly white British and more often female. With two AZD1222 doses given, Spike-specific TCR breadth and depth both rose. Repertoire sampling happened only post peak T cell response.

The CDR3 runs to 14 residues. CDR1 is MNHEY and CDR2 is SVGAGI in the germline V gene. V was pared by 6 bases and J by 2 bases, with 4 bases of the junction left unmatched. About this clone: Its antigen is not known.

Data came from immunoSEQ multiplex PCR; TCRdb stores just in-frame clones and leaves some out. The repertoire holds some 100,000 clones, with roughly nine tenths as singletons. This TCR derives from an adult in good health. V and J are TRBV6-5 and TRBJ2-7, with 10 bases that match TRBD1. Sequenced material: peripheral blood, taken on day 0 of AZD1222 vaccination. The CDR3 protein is CASRRDRGAYEQYF. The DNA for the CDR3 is TGTGCCAGCAGGAGGGACAGGGGAGCCTACGAGCAGTACTTC.